The 7 T cell receptor beta chains below come from one sample, sequenced in a study of blood T cell repertoires in COVID-19. Measured with immunoSEQ multiplex PCR; TCRdb has only the in-frame clones, and not every one. The data contain 490,000 or so clones, more than 85% of them singletons. The material sequenced was PBMCs or T cells enriched from blood (not recorded which). Every receptor here comes from a woman in her sixties or seventies who had recovered from COVID-19.

J is TRBJ2-2 and V is TRBV10-3, with TRBD1 matching over 10 bases. Per germline, CDR1 ENHRY and CDR2 SYGVKD. J gave up 4 bases and V 7 bases, and 3 bases lay outside the gene matches. CDR3 length equals 14 residues. The CDR3 protein is CAITGTGVTGELFF. DNA for the CDR3: TGTGCCATCACAGGGACAGGGGTCACCGGGGAGCTGTTTTTT.

The chain carries TRBV11-3 and TRBJ2-7; possible D gene TRBD1, 5 bases. V was shortened by 5 bases and J by 0 bases, with 17 bases between the two germline ends. Per germline, CDR1 SGHNT and CDR2 YENEEA. The CDR3 runs 16 residues. The chain's CDR3 is CASSTGGASPSYEQYF. DNA of the CDR3: TGTGCCAGCAGCACCGGTGGGGCTTCTCCCTCCTACGAGCAGTACTTC.

The chain uses TRBV5-1 and TRBJ2-1; 10 positions match TRBD1. Per germline, CDR1 SGHRS and CDR2 YFSETQ. CDR3 size: 14 residues. V gave up 4 bases and J gave up 8 bases; unmatched junction bases: 6. The DNA for the CDR3 is TGCGCCAGCAGCATTCCGGGGACAGGGGATGAGCAGTTCTTC. This gives the protein CASSIPGTGDEQFF.

J is TRBJ2-3 and V is TRBV18, with D possibly being TRBD1 (5 bases). CDR3 length equals 13 residues. The germline CDR1 and CDR2 sequences are KGHSH and LQKENI. Trimming removed 11 bases at V and 0 bases at J, with 12 bases between. The CDR3 here is CACRTSSTDTQYF. The CDR3, as DNA: TGTGCCTGCCGGACATCGAGCACAGATACGCAGTATTTT.

This sequence joins TRBV7-2 and TRBJ1-2; 7 bases map to TRBD1. Germline values: CDR1 SGHTA, CDR2 FQGNSA. The CDR3 loop spans 15 amino acids. The ends lost 0 bases at V and 3 bases at J; junction bases unmatched: 4. DNA of the CDR3: TGTGCCAGCAGCTTAGCGACAGGGAAGTACTATGGCTACACCTTC. Its protein product is CASSLATGKYYGYTF.

The CDR3 loop is CASRNGRVNTDTQYF. Written as DNA, the CDR3 is TGTGCCAGCAGAAACGGGCGGGTGAACACAGATACGCAGTATTTT. The J gene is TRBJ2-3, the V gene TRBV13, with D possibly TRBD2 on 5 matching bases. The CDR3 covers 15 residues. Germline CDR1 is PRHDT and CDR2 is FYEKMQ (reference sequence). V was cut by 6 bases and J by 2 bases, with 15 bases left in between.

The chain joins TRBV6-5 to TRBJ2-1, with D maybe TRBD1 (5 bases). The CDR3 extends over 15 amino acids. The germline V gene has CDR1 MNHEY and CDR2 SVGAGI. The germline V and J ends were trimmed by 7 bases and 4 bases, with 17 bases remaining between them. The CDR3 protein is CASIMLTEAYNEQFF. CDR3 DNA sequence: TGTGCCAGCATAATGTTGACAGAAGCGTACAATGAGCAGTTCTTC.